What follows describes a single T cell receptor beta chain. This clonotype occurred many times. What antigen it recognizes has not been identified. Base qualities are missing; no much larger clone stands one base away. Library construction relied on PCR. The sequencer listed for this sample is Illumina HiSeq 2500. TCRdb itself trimmed the public reads at Q25 with fastp, ran MiXCR and retained productive beta chains. Rows merge per CDR3 protein into single entries with the most common DNA and genes. This sample is represented by more than 4,500 distinct CDR3 sequences; under 15% of them were singletons. Jointly, the top ten make up under 14% of the sample. The data originate from a study of CXCR3 chemokines and chemotherapy response in bladder cancer (dated by TCRdb to 2021 to 2024). Regarding the study in general: The study tested whether activity of the CXCR3 chemokine system within human bladder cancer tumors predicted response to chemotherapy.

The germline V gene supplies CDR1 SQVTM and CDR2 ANQGSEA. The CDR3 runs 14 amino acids, cysteine and phenylalanine included. CDR3 DNA only is kept here, 42 bases in frame from base 1. Trimming removed 5 bases from V and 0 bases from J; the gene matches leave 2 bases unexplained. The rearranged chain carries TRBV29-1 and TRBJ2-1; TRBD2 aligns with 9 central bases. This sequence was found in a human donor with bladder cancer that responded to neoadjuvant chemotherapy. This sample was gathered from a patient whose treatment included neoadjuvant chemotherapy. The CDR3 reads CSVRAGGSYNEQFF. In nucleotides, the sequence is TGCAGCGTTAGAGCGGGAGGCTCCTACAATGAGCAGTTCTTC.